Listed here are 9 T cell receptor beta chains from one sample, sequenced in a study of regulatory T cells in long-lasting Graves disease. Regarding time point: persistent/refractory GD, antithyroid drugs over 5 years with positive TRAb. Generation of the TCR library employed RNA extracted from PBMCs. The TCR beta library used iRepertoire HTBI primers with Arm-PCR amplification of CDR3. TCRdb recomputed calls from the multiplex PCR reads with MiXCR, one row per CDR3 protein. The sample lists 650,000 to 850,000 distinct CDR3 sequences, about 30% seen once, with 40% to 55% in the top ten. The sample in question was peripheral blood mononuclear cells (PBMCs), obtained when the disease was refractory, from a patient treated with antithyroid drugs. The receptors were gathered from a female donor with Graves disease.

CDR3: CASSPGNVAGNQPQHF. The CDR3 coding sequence is TGTGCCAGCAGCCCCGGTAATGTAGCGGGCAATCAGCCCCAGCATTTT. The chain recombines TRBV3-1 with TRBJ1-5; D remains unclear. Germline V gives CDR1 LGHDT, CDR2 YNNKEL (reference sequence). The CDR3 covers 16 residues. V lost 4 bases, J lost 2 bases, and 15 bases lay in between.

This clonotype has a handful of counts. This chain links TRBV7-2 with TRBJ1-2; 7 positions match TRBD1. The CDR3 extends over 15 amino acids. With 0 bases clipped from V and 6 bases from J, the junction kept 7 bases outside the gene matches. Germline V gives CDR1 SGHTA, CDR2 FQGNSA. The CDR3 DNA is TGTGCCAGCAGCTTAGCAAGACCAGGGGGAGATGGCTACACCTTC. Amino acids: CASSLARPGGDGYTF.

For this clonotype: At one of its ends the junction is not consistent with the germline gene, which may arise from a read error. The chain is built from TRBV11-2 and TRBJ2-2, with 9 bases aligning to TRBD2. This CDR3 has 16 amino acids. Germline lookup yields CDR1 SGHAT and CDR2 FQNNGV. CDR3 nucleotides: TGTGCCAGCAGCTTAGGGACTAGCGAGAACCCCGGGGAGCTGTTTTTT. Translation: CASSLGTSENPGELFF.

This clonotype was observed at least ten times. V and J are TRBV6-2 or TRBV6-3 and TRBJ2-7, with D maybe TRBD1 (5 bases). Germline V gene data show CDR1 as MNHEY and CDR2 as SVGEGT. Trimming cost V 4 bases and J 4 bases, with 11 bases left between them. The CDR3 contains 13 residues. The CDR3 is CASSWQGGYEQYF. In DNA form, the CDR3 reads TGTGCCAGCAGTTGGCAGGGTGGTTACGAGCAGTACTTC.

The CDR3 bases are TGTGCCAGCAGCCCTACAGCCACCGGGGAGCTGTTTTTT. Protein sequence: CASSPTATGELFF. The chain recombines TRBV7-3 with TRBJ2-2, with no clear D. The V and J ends lost 5 bases and 4 bases respectively, with 8 bases between them. The CDR3 has 13 amino acids. Germline-derived CDR1 and CDR2 are SGHTA and FQGTGA.

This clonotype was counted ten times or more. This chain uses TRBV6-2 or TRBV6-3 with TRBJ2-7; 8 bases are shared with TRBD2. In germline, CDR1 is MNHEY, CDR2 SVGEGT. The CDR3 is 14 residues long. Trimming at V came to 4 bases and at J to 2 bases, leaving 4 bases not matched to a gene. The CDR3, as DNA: TGTGCCAGCAGTTGGGGACTAGGGGCCTACGAGCAGTACTTC. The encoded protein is CASSWGLGAYEQYF.

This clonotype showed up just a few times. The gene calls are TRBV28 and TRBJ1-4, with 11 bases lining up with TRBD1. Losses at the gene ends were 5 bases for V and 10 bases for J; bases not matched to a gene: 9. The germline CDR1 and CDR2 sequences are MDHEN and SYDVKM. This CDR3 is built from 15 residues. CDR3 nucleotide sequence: TGTGCCAGCAGTCCGCCGGACAGGGGGCGCGGAAAACTGTTTTTT. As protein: CASSPPDRGRGKLFF.

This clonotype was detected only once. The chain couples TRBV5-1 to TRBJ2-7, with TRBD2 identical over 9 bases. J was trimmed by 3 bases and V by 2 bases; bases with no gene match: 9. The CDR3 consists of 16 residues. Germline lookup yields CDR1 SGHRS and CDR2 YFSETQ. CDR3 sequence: CASSLQPGTSNYEQYF. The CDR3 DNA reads TGCGCCAGCAGCTTACAACCAGGGACTAGCAACTACGAGCAGTACTTC.

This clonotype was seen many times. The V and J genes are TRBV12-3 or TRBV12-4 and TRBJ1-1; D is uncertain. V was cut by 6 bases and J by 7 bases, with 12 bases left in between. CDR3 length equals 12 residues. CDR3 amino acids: CASSLNRGEAFF. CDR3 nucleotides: TGTGCCAGCAGCCTAAATCGAGGTGAAGCTTTCTTT.